The source of this T cell receptor beta chain is a study of human T cells and chemical hapten exposure. The germline V gene has CDR1 LGHNA and CDR2 YNFKEQ. Trimming pared 0 bases from V and 8 bases from J, leaving 16 bases between. This CDR3 is 15 amino acids long. Study-wide results and limits: Donors, who had alopecia, may show an immune response that differs from healthy people's.

TCRdb ran MiXCR on the RACE reads and lists one entry per CDR3 protein. The sample carries under 200,000 distinct CDR3 sequences, more than 12% recorded once. This clonotype was detected only a few times. Antigen: not known. Time point reported: patch test 1, 2 weeks after DPC sensitization. This sample's treatment: therapeutic diphenylcyclopropenone sensitization with weekly scalp DPC. The sequence came from a woman aged 25 to 39 with alopecia areata. Some clones in this sample may be carry-over from other donors' samples. Sample: whole blood, taken in connection with sensitization to the hapten diphenylcyclopropenone (DPC). The chain employs TRBV4-2 and TRBJ1-2; no clear D. The CDR3 sequence: CASSQDLRQVEGYTF. For the CDR3, the DNA is TGTGCCAGCAGCCAAGATCTTAGGCAGGTGGAGGGCTACACCTTC.